Listed here are 15 T cell receptor beta chains from one sample, sequenced in a study of blood T cell repertoires in COVID-19. Produced via immunoSEQ multiplex PCR; TCRdb's table is partial and in-frame only. The repertoire holds roughly 200,000 clones, with about 83% as singletons. The sequenced sample consisted of PBMCs or T cells enriched from blood (not recorded which). These receptor sequences come from a woman in her 30s who had recovered from COVID-19.

CDR3 bases: TGTGCCAGCAGAGCAGACAGCTCCTATAATTCACCCCTCCACTTT. This gives the protein CASRADSSYNSPLHF. The chain combines TRBV2 with TRBJ1-6; D is perhaps TRBD1 (5 bases). In germline, CDR1 is SNHLY, CDR2 FYNNEI. Trimming removed 6 bases from V and 0 bases from J, with 9 bases in between. This CDR3 is 15 amino acids long.

This clone was detected a few times. The chain combines TRBV10-3 with TRBJ1-1; 8 nucleotides align to TRBD1. The CDR3 is made up of 16 amino acids. V shed 5 bases and J 3 bases; nucleotides not matched to a gene: 11. CDR1 ENHRY and CDR2 SYGVKD come from the germline V gene. As DNA, the CDR3 is TGTGCCATCAGTAAGCTACAGGGGGGAAGGGACACTGAAGCTTTCTTT. The encoded protein is CAISKLQGGRDTEAFF.

This chain links TRBV5-1 with TRBJ1-1, with D unclear. The V end lost 5 bases, the J end lost 0 bases, and 14 bases lay between the germline ends. CDR3 length: 15 residues. Germline CDR1 SGHRS, CDR2 YFSETQ. CDR3 loop: CASSLSTYMNTEAFF. The CDR3 DNA sequence: TGCGCCAGCAGTCTCTCGACTTATATGAACACTGAAGCTTTCTTT.

The chain employs TRBV9 and TRBJ2-3; TRBD2 aligns across 11 bases. CDR3 length: 15 amino acids. V lost 3 bases, J lost 5 bases, and 5 bases stayed unmatched. Germline assignment: CDR1 SGDLS and CDR2 YYNGEE. CDR3 bases: TGTGCCAGCAGCGGTAGCGGGAGGGAAGGAGATACGCAGTATTTT. Its translation: CASSGSGREGDTQYF.

V usage is TRBV6-5 and J usage is TRBJ2-5; weak D call: TRBD2 (5 bases). The V gene's germline CDR1 is MNHEY and CDR2 SVGAGI. This CDR3 has 14 amino acids. Trimming left V 2 bases short and J 4 bases short, with 11 bases between. The CDR3 here is CASSYEGLGETQYF. CDR3 DNA sequence: TGTGCCAGCAGTTACGAGGGTTTGGGAGAGACCCAGTACTTC.

J is TRBJ2-2 and V is TRBV19; 13 bases match TRBD2. Germline CDR1 and CDR2: LNHDA and SQIVND (reference sequence). J was trimmed by 6 bases and V by 3 bases; bases with no gene match: 7. There are 17 residues in the CDR3. The CDR3 region is CASSIKGTSGMAGELFF. CDR3 DNA sequence: TGTGCCAGTAGTATTAAGGGGACTAGCGGGATGGCCGGGGAGCTGTTTTTT.

The table lists this clone with a few counts. The chain carries TRBV20-1 and TRBJ2-7, with D tentatively TRBD2 (5 bases). The CDR3 runs to 11 residues. V was pared by 3 bases and J by 2 bases, with 5 bases between. The V gene's germline CDR1 is DFQATT and CDR2 SNEGSKA (reference sequence). The CDR3 sequence is CSARTTYEQYF. The CDR3 DNA follows: TGCAGTGCTAGGACTACCTACGAGCAGTACTTC.

This clone was observed a few times. The chain couples TRBV25-1 to TRBJ2-1, with 7 positions matching TRBD1. J lost 3 bases, V lost 7 bases, and 6 bases had no gene match. The CDR3 loop spans 14 amino acids. Germline lookup yields CDR1 MGHDK and CDR2 SYGVNS. The CDR3 DNA reads as TGTGCCAGCATGGGACAGAGAAACTACAATGAGCAGTTCTTC. It codes for CASMGQRNYNEQFF.

This clone was seen only once. J is TRBJ2-5 and V is TRBV4-1, with TRBD2 matching 11 bases. The germline V gene has CDR1 MGHRA and CDR2 YSYEKL. The CDR3 covers 14 residues. With V trimmed by 4 bases and J by 4 bases, 2 bases remained unmatched. The DNA for the CDR3 is TGCGCCAGCAGCCCTCTAGCGGGAGGAGAGACCCAGTACTTC. Translated: CASSPLAGGETQYF.

The J gene is TRBJ2-7, the V gene TRBV19, with 8 bases fitting TRBD1. V shed 6 bases, J shed 3 bases, and the junction held 10 bases outside the gene matches. The CDR3 covers 15 residues. CDR1 is LNHDA and CDR2 is SQIVND in the germline V gene (reference sequence). The CDR3 DNA sequence: TGTGCCAGTAGCTACCAACCCGGACAGGGCTACGAGCAGTACTTC. Residues: CASSYQPGQGYEQYF. Together with reference TRBV19 and TRBJ2-7, the CDR3 gives the full variable domain: DGGITQSPKYLFRKEGQNVTLSCEQNLNHDAMYWYRQDPGQGLRLIYYSQIVNDFQKGDIAEGYSVSREKKESFPLTVTSAQKNPTAFYLCASSYQPGQGYEQYFGPGTRLTVT.

The gene calls are TRBV5-1 and TRBJ1-2, with 7 bases identical to TRBD1. Losses at the gene ends were 4 bases for V and 4 bases for J; bases not matched to a gene: 7. CDR1 and CDR2 (germline): SGHRS, YFSETQ. The CDR3 has 14 amino acids. In DNA form, the CDR3 reads TGCGCCAGCAGCGAGGGACAGACAATCTATGGCTACACCTTC. This gives the protein CASSEGQTIYGYTF.

The chain has TRBV27 and TRBJ1-1, with TRBD1 identical over 7 bases. CDR3 length equals 15 residues. Germline CDR1 and CDR2: MNHEY and SMNVEV (reference sequence). V shed 6 bases, J shed 2 bases, and the junction held 9 bases outside the gene matches. The CDR3 DNA is TGTGCCAGCAGCCGACAGGGTTTTTCCAACACTGAAGCTTTCTTT. It translates to CASSRQGFSNTEAFF.

This rearrangement joins TRBV5-6 to TRBJ1-2, with TRBD1 matching 8 bases. V gave up 1 base and J gave up 6 bases; unmatched junction bases: 11. The CDR3 is made up of 16 amino acids. Germline-derived CDR1 and CDR2 are SGHDT and YYEEEE. The CDR3 bases are TGTGCCAGCAGCTTGACACCCAGGGGGCTGAGGGATGGCTACACCTTC. Residues: CASSLTPRGLRDGYTF.

This clone was seen a single time. The chain recombines TRBV3-1 (or the pseudogene TRBV3-2) with TRBJ1-2; no firm D call. V gave up 0 bases and J gave up 4 bases, with 9 bases separating them. Germline CDR1 is LGHDT and CDR2 is YNNKEL (reference sequence). This CDR3 is built from 14 residues. For the CDR3, the DNA is TGTGCCAGCAGCCAAGAAAACAGTATCTATGGCTACACCTTC. Protein sequence: CASSQENSIYGYTF.

This chain connects TRBV28 to TRBJ1-2; maybe TRBD1 (6 bases). The CDR3 runs to 14 residues. Germline loops: CDR1 MDHEN, CDR2 SYDVKM. V dropped 6 bases and J dropped 0 bases, with 11 bases sitting between them. CDR3 DNA sequence: TGTGCCAGCAGCGGACAGAGCCCTAACTATGGCTACACCTTC. Translating gives CASSGQSPNYGYTF.